The rows below give T cell receptor beta chains drawn from one sample of a study of blood T cell repertoires in COVID-19. Only in-frame clones appear in the TCRdb table, and some are missing; sequencing was by immunoSEQ multiplex PCR. The data contain about 190,000 clones, approximately 80% of them singletons. Sequencing was carried out using peripheral blood. Source of these receptors: a woman between 45 and 60 years old with acute or convalescent COVID-19. CDR3s include the opening cysteine and the closing phenylalanine or tryptophan. D genes are given only for firm matches. A row's size may be missing; if present it is once, few, many or a size class.

J	V	size	D	DNA	CDR3
TRBJ2-3	TRBV3-1/TRBV3-2	NA	NA	TGTGCCAGCAGCCCAAAGATCGGCCCTAGAGGTGATACGCAGTATTTT	CASSPKIGPRGDTQYF
TRBJ2-2	TRBV30	NA	TRBD2	TGTGCCTGGACTAGCGGGGCTTGGGGGGAGCTGTTTTTT	CAWTSGAWGELFF
TRBJ1-2	TRBV10-3	NA	NA	TGTGCCATCAGCGATTTTTTAGCTAACTATGGCTACACCTTC	CAISDFLANYGYTF
TRBJ2-2	TRBV28	NA	TRBD1	TGTGCCAGCAATCCCTTGGGACAGTTAAGTCCCGGGGAGCTGTTTTTT	CASNPLGQLSPGELFF
TRBJ2-7	TRBV18	NA	NA	TGTGCCAGCTCTGATAGCGGATCCTCCTACGAGCAGTACTTC	CASSDSGSSYEQYF
TRBJ1-5	TRBV30	NA	TRBD1	TGTGCCTGGAGCCCACAGGGGTCTAGCAATCAGCCCCAGCATTTT	CAWSPQGSSNQPQHF
TRBJ1-1	TRBV6-5	NA	TRBD1	TGTGCCAGCAGTCTAAACAGGGGACTGGGAACTGAAGCTTTCTTT	CASSLNRGLGTEAFF
TRBJ1-2	TRBV18	NA	TRBD1	TGTGCCAGCGCCCCGGGACAGGGGGATAGCGGCTACACCTTC	CASAPGQGDSGYTF
TRBJ1-4	TRBV6-5	NA	TRBD1	TGTGCCAGCAGTTCGGACACAGACAGGGGACTGTTTTTT	CASSSDTDRGLFF
TRBJ1-6	TRBV10-3	once	TRBD1	TGTGCCATCAGTGGGGGGACAGTGGGGATTTATAATTCACCCCTCCACTTT	CAISGGTVGIYNSPLHF
TRBJ1-2	TRBV5-6	NA	TRBD1	TGTGCCAGCAGTTCCGGGACAGGTGCCTATGGCTACACCTTC	CASSSGTGAYGYTF
TRBJ2-1	TRBV10-3	NA	NA	TGTGCCATCAGTGAGTCGCCCGGGCGCGGACACCGAAGCTCCTACAATGAGCAGTTCTTC	CAISESPGRGHRSSYNEQFF
TRBJ1-2	TRBV7-2	NA	NA	TGTGCCAGCAGCCCCGGATCAGGTTTCTATGGCTACACCTTC	CASSPGSGFYGYTF